This TCR beta chain was observed in a study of breast tumors, draining lymph nodes, adjacent tissues. Whole-study results and caveats: Tumor TCR diversity was below lymph nodes but above nontumor tissue. Compared with basal-like, luminal-like tumors shared significantly more repertoire with nontumor tissue. Data only fit, rather than demonstrated, lymph node origin of most tumor T cells.

This clonotype was observed a few times. Its matching antigen is unknown. One base away lies a much larger clone, so this may be a sequencing read error. TCRdb processed the multiplex PCR reads anew with MiXCR; each CDR3 protein has one entry. The sample yields 200,000 or so distinct CDR3 sequences, around 33% seen once. Breast cancer patients provided tissue from their axillary draining lymph nodes. Sequencing was carried out using axillary lymph node tissue. This receptor was obtained from a female donor with breast cancer. Some clones in this sample may be carry-over from other donors' samples.

The CDR3 DNA reads TGTGCCAGCAGCTTTGTATTGGGAGGCTACACCTTC. Its translation: CASSFVLGGYTF. This chain connects TRBV5-6 to TRBJ1-2; D is unclear. Per germline, CDR1 SGHDT and CDR2 YYEEEE. The CDR3 has 12 residues. Trimming pared 2 bases from V and 8 bases from J, leaving 10 bases between.